In this sample, the clone carrying this T cell receptor (beta chain) turned up many times. During its preparation, the TCRbeta library received unique molecular identifiers. Via MiXCR, TCRdb re-called the PCR reads, giving one row per CDR3 protein. The table has under 60,000 distinct CDR3 sequences, 5.8% seen once. Per the germline V gene, CDR1 is SEHNR and CDR2 is FQNEAQ (reference sequence). Trimming pared 7 bases from V and 0 bases from J, leaving 16 bases between. This CDR3 is 15 amino acids long. This sample is part of a study of T-cell reconstitution after alpha-beta-depleted transplantation in children.

The J gene is TRBJ2-7, the V gene TRBV7-9, with a weak D call TRBD2 (5 bases). This clonotype was sampled from a female patient younger than 10 who had a stem cell transplant for aplastic anemia, so the T cells may come from the graft donor. The sequenced sample was PBMCs, mostly from graft donor cells, obtained 60 days after TCRalphabeta/CD19-depleted stem cell transplant. CDR3: CASTLKSGSSYEQYF. The CDR3 nucleotides read TGTGCCAGCACCCTGAAATCGGGGAGCTCCTACGAGCAGTACTTC.